The rows below give T cell receptor beta chains drawn from one sample of a study of PD-1 blockade in mismatch repair-deficient tumors. Generated by immunoSEQ multiplex PCR, the TCRdb table keeps only in-frame clones and is missing some. The data contain roughly 53,000 clones, around four fifths of them seen just once; the ten biggest clones take up 3.3%. Sequenced material: peripheral blood, taken 4 weeks after starting pembrolizumab. The origin of the receptors is an adult with mismatch repair-deficient cancer. Both conserved end residues are part of each CDR3. A D gene is named only where the DNA matches it firmly. Clone size is stated in some rows and not others, as once, few, many or a class when expanded.

>TRBJ1-1|NA|NA|TRBV10-3
TGTGCCATCAGTGGTAGCCAGAAGAACACTGAAGCTTTCTTT
CAISGSQKNTEAFF
>TRBJ2-2|NA|NA|TRBV10-3
TGTGCCATCAGTGAGGCCCCCACCGGGGAGCTGTTTTTT
CAISEAPTGELFF
>TRBJ1-4|NA|NA|TRBV7-2
TGTGCCAGCAGCCAATCTCAGGGAAGTTGGGAAAAACTGTTTTTT
CASSQSQGSWEKLFF
>TRBJ1-1|NA|NA|TRBV15
TGTGCCACCAGCAGAGTGGGGGTCTCAAACACTGAAGCTTTCTTT
CATSRVGVSNTEAFF
>TRBJ1-4|NA|TRBD1|TRBV25-1
TGTGCCAGCAGTCCTAGACAGGGGGCGAGAGAAAAACTGTTTTTT
CASSPRQGAREKLFF
>TRBJ2-2|once|NA|TRBV7-3
TGTGCCAGCAGCTACGGCACCGGGGAGCTGTTTTTT
CASSYGTGELFF
>TRBJ2-7|NA|NA|TRBV7-2
TGTGCCAGCAGCCTCAGGGAGCAGTACTTC
CASSLREQYF
>TRBJ2-4|NA|NA|TRBV27
TGTGCCAGCAGTTTAGATTCGCACAGCAATACCAAAAACATTCAGTACTTC
CASSLDSHSNTKNIQYF
>TRBJ1-5|NA|NA|TRBV19
TGTGCCAGTAGTGGGGAACAGGGACGTCAGCCCCAGCATTTT
CASSGEQGRQPQHF
>TRBJ2-2|NA|NA|TRBV7-7
TGTGCTAGCAGCCCCGGAGTAGAGGGCGGGGAGCTGTTTTTT
CASSPGVEGGELFF
>TRBJ2-1|NA|NA|TRBV11-1
TGTGCCAGCAGCTCACCGACAGAGATACAGTTCTTC
CASSSPTEIQFF
>TRBJ1-5|NA|NA|TRBV7-9
TGTGCCAGCAGCTTTTTTAATCAGCCCCAGCATTTT
CASSFFNQPQHF
>TRBJ2-3|NA|TRBD2|TRBV5-1
TGCGCCAGCAGCCCACGAGGACTAGCGGGATGGAGCACAGATACGCAGTATTTT
CASSPRGLAGWSTDTQYF
>TRBJ2-1|NA|NA|TRBV5-1
TGCGCCAGCAGCTTGGTGGGTCCGGACAGCTACAATGAGCAGTTCTTC
CASSLVGPDSYNEQFF
>TRBJ2-5|NA|TRBD2|TRBV19
TGTGCCAGTAGTATAGATAGCGGGAGTTCCCGAGAGACCCAGTACTTC
CASSIDSGSSRETQYF
>TRBJ2-2|NA|NA|TRBV11-2
TGTGCCAGCAGCTTAGATCCGGGGTCCGGGGAGCTGTTTTTT
CASSLDPGSGELFF
>TRBJ2-2|NA|NA|TRBV11-3
TGTGCCAGCAGCTTAGGGAGGCACACCGGGGAGCTGTTTTTT
CASSLGRHTGELFF
>TRBJ2-7|NA|TRBD2|TRBV7-2
TGTGCCAGTTCGTGGGCCATAGCGGGAGTAAGCGAGCAGTACTTC
CASSWAIAGVSEQYF